What follows is one T cell receptor (beta chain) and its context. Individuals aged roughly 18 to 100 years were recruited from 20 to 25 US areas. Participants' own reports of clinical history determined their cohort assignment. The data were obtained in a study of blood T cell repertoires in COVID-19. This table comes from immunoSEQ multiplex PCR, and its TCRdb copy is limited to in-frame clones, with some not included. This sample has about 210,000 clones, with approximately 88% found just once. The sample consisted of PBMCs or T cells enriched from blood (not recorded which). The sequence came from a man younger than 30 with acute COVID-19.

The CDR3 region is CASSTSSGPRGEKLFF. The CDR3, as DNA: TGTGCCAGCAGCACTTCTTCGGGACCACGGGGGGAAAAACTGTTTTTT. This chain links TRBV7-9 with TRBJ1-4; tentatively, D is TRBD1 (5 bases). The ends were cut back, 5 bases at V and 8 bases at J, with 21 bases in the middle. The CDR3 loop spans 16 amino acids. Per the germline V gene, CDR1 is SEHNR and CDR2 is FQNEAQ (reference sequence).